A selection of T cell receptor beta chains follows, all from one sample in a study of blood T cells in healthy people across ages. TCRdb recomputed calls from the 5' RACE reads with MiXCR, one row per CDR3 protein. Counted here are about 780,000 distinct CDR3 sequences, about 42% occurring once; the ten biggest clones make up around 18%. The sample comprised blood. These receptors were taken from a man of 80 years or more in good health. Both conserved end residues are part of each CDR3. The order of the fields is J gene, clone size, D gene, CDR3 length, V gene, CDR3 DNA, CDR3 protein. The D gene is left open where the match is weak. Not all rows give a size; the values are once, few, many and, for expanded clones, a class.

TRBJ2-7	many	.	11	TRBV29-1	TGCAGCGTTGGAGGCGGATACGAGCAGTACTTC	CSVGGGYEQYF
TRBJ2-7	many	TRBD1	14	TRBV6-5	TGTGCCAGCAGCCTGGACAGGAAAAGCTACGAGCAGTACTTC	CASSLDRKSYEQYF
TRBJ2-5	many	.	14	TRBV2	TGTGCCAGGACTCGGAGGGGCTCGCAAGAGACCCAGTACTTC	CARTRRGSQETQYF
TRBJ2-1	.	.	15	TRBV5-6	TGTGCCAGCAGCTTCAGCGGGCAGTCCTACAATGAGCAGTTCTTC	CASSFSGQSYNEQFF
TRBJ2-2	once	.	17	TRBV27	TGTGCCAGCAGTCCACCCGGCGGCCCAGCGAACACCGGGGAGCTGTTTTTT	CASSPPGGPANTGELFF
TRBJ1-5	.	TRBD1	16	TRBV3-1	TGTGCCAGCAGCCAAGGGCAGGGGGTTGGCAATCAGCCCCAGCATTTT	CASSQGQGVGNQPQHF
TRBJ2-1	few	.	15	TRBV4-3	TGCGCCATCGGACCTGACTGGCCCTTAAGGGATGAGCAGTTCTTC	CAIGPDWPLRDEQFF
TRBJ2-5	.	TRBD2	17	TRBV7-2	TGTGCCAGCAGCTGCTCCCCTGGGGGAGGGTACGGGGAGACCCAGTACTTC	CASSCSPGGGYGETQYF
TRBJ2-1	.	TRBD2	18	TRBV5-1	TGCGCCAGCAGACTGTCGAACTCCGGGACTAGCGTATACAATGAGCAGTTCTTC	CASRLSNSGTSVYNEQFF
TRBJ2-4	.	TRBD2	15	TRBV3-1	TGTGCCAGCAGGCCCGGGACTAGCGGGAGTCGGGCCCAGTACTTC	CASRPGTSGSRAQYF
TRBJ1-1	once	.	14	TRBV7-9	TGTGCCAGCTCTTACTTAGGAGGGGTCACTGAAGCTTTCTTT	CASSYLGGVTEAFF
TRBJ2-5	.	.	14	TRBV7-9	TGTGCCAGCAGAAATCGAGGACCCCAAGAGACCCAGTACTTC	CASRNRGPQETQYF
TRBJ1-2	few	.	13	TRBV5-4	TGTGCCAGCACCCTGGCCACGAACTATGGCTACACCTTC	CASTLATNYGYTF
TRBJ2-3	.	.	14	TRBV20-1	TGCAGTGCCACTCATGGGAGTGTGGAGGATACGCAGTATTTT	CSATHGSVEDTQYF
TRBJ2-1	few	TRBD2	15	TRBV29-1	TGCAGCGTTGGGACTAGCGACTCCTCCTACAATGAGCAGTTCTTC	CSVGTSDSSYNEQFF
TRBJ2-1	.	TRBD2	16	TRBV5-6	TGTGCCAGCAGCTGGTTTACGGGAGGAAGCAGCAATGAGCAGTTCTTC	CASSWFTGGSSNEQFF
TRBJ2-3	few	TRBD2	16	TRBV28	TGTGCCAGCAGACCCCGACTAGCGGGGGGAGCAGATACGCAGTATTTT	CASRPRLAGGADTQYF
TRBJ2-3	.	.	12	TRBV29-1	TGCAGCGTGGTACCTAGCACAGATACGCAGTATTTT	CSVVPSTDTQYF
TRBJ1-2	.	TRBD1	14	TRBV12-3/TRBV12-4	TGTGCCAGCAGGAGACAGGGGCTTCGGTATGGCTACACCTTC	CASRRQGLRYGYTF
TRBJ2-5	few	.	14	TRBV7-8	TGTGCCAGCAGCTTGGACACATACCAAGAGACCCAGTACTTC	CASSLDTYQETQYF
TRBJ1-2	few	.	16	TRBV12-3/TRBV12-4	TGTGCCAGCAACGGGCAACGACGGCCTGGGAGTGATGGCTACACCTTC	CASNGQRRPGSDGYTF
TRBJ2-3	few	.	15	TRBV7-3	TGTGCCAGCAGTTCAACCCGGGGAGGCACAGATACGCAGTATTTT	CASSSTRGGTDTQYF
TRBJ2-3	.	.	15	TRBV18	TGTGCCAGCTCACCCTCCGGGACAAACACAGATACGCAGTATTTT	CASSPSGTNTDTQYF
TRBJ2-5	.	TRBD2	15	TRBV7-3	TGTGCCAGCAGCTCCCGGGGCGGGGGACAAGAGACCCAGTACTTC	CASSSRGGGQETQYF
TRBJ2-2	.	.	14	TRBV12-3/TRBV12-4	TGTGCCAGCAGTCAGGGACCCTTCGCCGGGGAGCTGTTTTTT	CASSQGPFAGELFF
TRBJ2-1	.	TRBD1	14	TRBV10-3	TGTGCCATCAGACCGGGACAGGGCGACAATGAGCAGTTCTTC	CAIRPGQGDNEQFF
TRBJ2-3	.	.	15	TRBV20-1	TGCAGTGCTAGACCTGACCCTGGGGGCACAGATACGCAGTATTTT	CSARPDPGGTDTQYF
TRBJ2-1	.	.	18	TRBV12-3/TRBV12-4	TGTGCCAGCAGCCCATATCTGGGACTGTCGAGCTCCTACAATGAGCAGTTCTTC	CASSPYLGLSSSYNEQFF
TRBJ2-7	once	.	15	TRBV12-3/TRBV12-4	TGTGCCAGCAGTTTAGCCAGCGGACAGCGCTACGAGCAGTACTTC	CASSLASGQRYEQYF
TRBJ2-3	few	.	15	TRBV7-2	TGTGCCAGCAGCTTAAGGGGCCCAGCCACAGATACGCAGTATTTT	CASSLRGPATDTQYF
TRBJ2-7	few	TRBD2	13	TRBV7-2	TGTGCCAGCGGCTTGCGGGGGACCTACGAGCAGTACTTC	CASGLRGTYEQYF
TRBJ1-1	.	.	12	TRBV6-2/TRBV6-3	TGTGCCAGCAGTCCGGACAGTTTTGAAGCTTTCTTT	CASSPDSFEAFF
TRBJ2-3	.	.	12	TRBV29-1	TGCAGCGTTGAGTATATAGCAGATACGCAGTATTTT	CSVEYIADTQYF
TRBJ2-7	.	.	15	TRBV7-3	TGTGCCAGCAGCGAGGGACCGCCGCCCCAGTACGAGCAGTACTTC	CASSEGPPPQYEQYF
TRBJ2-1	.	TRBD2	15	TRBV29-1	TGCAGCGTTGAGGGGCGGGGGACCAACTACAATGAGCAGTTCTTC	CSVEGRGTNYNEQFF
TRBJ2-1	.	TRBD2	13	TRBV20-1	TGCAGTGGGGCTAGCGGGAGGGCCGGTGAGCAGTTCTTC	CSGASGRAGEQFF
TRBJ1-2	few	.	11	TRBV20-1	TGCAGTGCCTTCCAACCGTGGGACTACACCTTC	CSAFQPWDYTF
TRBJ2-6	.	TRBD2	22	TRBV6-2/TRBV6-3	TGTGCCAGCAGCCTTACGTCCGGGACTAGCGGGGGGTCCGCCTCTGGGGCCAACGTCCTGACTTTC	CASSLTSGTSGGSASGANVLTF
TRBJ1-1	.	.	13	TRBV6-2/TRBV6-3	TGTGCCAGCAGTTCGGGGGTGAACACTGAAGCTTTCTTT	CASSSGVNTEAFF
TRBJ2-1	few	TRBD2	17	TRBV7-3	TGTGCCAGCAGCTTATATATGTCCGGGACTAGCGGTAATGAGCAGTTCTTC	CASSLYMSGTSGNEQFF
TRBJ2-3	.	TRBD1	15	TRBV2	TGTGCCAGCAGTGAATTCGGGACAGGGACAGATACGCAGTATTTT	CASSEFGTGTDTQYF
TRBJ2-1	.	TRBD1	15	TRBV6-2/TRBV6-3	TGTGCCAGCGGAACCGGGACAGGGTTGGTTATTGAGCAGTTCTTC	CASGTGTGLVIEQFF
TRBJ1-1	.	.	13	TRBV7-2	TGTGCCAGCAGCCGGGGGCACGAGAGTGAAGCTTTCTTT	CASSRGHESEAFF
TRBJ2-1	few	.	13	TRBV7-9	TGTGCCAGCAGCTTAGTCCCAAGCGATGAGCAGTTCTTC	CASSLVPSDEQFF
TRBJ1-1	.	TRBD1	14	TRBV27	TGTGCCAGCAGTCCGGACAGGTGGAACACTGAAGCTTTCTTT	CASSPDRWNTEAFF
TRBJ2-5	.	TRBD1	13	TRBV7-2	TGTGCCAGCAGCATGGACAGGGCAAATGAGCAGTACTTC	CASSMDRANEQYF
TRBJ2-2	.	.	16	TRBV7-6	TGTGCCAGCAGCTTACTCTTTACAGGGAACACCGGGGAGCTGTTTTTT	CASSLLFTGNTGELFF
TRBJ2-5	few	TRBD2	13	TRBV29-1	TGCAGCATAGGACTAGCGGGAGGAGAGACCCAGTACTTC	CSIGLAGGETQYF
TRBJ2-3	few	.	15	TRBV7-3	TGTGCCAGCAGCTTAAGGGCGGCCTTTGCAGATACGCAGTATTTT	CASSLRAAFADTQYF
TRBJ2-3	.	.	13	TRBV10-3	TGTGCCATCAATGAGGGGTCTACAGATACGCAGTATTTT	CAINEGSTDTQYF
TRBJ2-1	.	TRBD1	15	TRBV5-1	TGCGCCGGCAGCTTGGAAGGGGGCAGGGACAATGAGCAGTTCTTC	CAGSLEGGRDNEQFF
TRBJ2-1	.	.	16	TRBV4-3	TGCGCCAGCAGCCAAGAACAGGGATACTCCTACAATGAGCAGTTCTTC	CASSQEQGYSYNEQFF
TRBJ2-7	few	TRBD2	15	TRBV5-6	TGTGCCAGCAGCCTCGCCGGGACTAGCGTTTACGAGCAGTACTTC	CASSLAGTSVYEQYF
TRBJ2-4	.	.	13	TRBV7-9	TGTGCCAGCAGCTTAGGACAGTTAAACATTCAGTACTTC	CASSLGQLNIQYF
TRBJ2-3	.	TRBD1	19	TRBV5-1	TGCGCCAGCAGCTCGTTCGGCAGGGGGACACCCGTTCCCACAGATACGCAGTATTTT	CASSSFGRGTPVPTDTQYF